This T cell receptor beta chain stems from a study of technical replicates of blood from several donors. Between the trimmed V and J ends, which lost 3 bases and 10 bases, there was a span of 12 bases. There are 11 residues in the CDR3. Germline CDR1 SQVTM, CDR2 ANQGSEA. TCRdb's table, derived via immunoSEQ multiplex PCR, lists solely in-frame clones and lacks some. The sample has about 73,000 clones; over 90% are singletons. This TCR derives from a human donor in good health. Some clones in this sample may be carry-over from other donors' samples. The source material was PBMCs. This rearrangement joins TRBV29-1 to TRBJ2-5; D may be TRBD2 (5 bases). The chain's CDR3 is CSVDERADQYF. The CDR3, as DNA: TGCAGCGTTGATGAGAGGGCCGACCAGTACTTC.